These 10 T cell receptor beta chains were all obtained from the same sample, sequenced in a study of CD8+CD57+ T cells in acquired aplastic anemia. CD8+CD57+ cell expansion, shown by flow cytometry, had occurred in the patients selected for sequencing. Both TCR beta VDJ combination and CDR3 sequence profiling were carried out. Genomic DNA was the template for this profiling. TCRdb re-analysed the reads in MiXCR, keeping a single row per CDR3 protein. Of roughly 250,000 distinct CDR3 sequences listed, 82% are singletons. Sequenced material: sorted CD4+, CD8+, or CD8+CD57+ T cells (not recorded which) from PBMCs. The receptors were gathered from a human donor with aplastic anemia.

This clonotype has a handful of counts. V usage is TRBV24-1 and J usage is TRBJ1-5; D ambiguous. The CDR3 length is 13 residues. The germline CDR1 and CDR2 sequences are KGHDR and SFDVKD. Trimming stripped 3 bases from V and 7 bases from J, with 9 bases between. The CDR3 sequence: CATSDAPGQPQHF. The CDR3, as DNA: TGTGCCACCAGTGATGCCCCGGGGCAGCCCCAGCATTTT.

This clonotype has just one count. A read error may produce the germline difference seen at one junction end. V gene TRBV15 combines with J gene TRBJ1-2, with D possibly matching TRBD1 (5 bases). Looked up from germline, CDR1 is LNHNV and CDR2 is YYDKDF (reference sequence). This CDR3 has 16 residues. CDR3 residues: CASSLERDGLADAYTF. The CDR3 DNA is TGTGCCAGCAGCTTAGAGAGGGACGGGCTCGCAGATGCCTACACTTTT.

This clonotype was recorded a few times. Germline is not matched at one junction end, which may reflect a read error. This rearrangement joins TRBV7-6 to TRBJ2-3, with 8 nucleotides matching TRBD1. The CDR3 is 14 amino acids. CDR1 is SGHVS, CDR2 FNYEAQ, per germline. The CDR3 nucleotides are TGTGCCAGCAGCTTAGCCGGACAGGGAACAGATACGCAGTTT. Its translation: CASSLAGQGTDTQF. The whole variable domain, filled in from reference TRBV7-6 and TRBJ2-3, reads GAGVSQSPRYKVTKRGQDVALRCDPISGHVSLYWYRQALGQGPEFLTYFNYEAQQDKSGLPNDRFSAERPEGSISTLTIQRTEQRDSAMYRCASSLAGQGTDTQFGPGTRLTVL.

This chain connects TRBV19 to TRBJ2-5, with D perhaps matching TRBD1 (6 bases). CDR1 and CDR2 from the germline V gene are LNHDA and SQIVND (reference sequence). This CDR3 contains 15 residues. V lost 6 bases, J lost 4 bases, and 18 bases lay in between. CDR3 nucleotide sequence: TGTGCCAGTAGGGGCAGGGGCATGGTAACAGAGACCCAGTACTTC. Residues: CASRGRGMVTETQYF.

CDR3 residues: CASSIVRGFRETQYF. CDR3 in DNA: TGTGCCAGTAGTATAGTAAGAGGGTTTCGAGAGACCCAGTACTTC. The rearrangement links TRBV19 to TRBJ2-5, with a weak D call TRBD2 (5 bases). The germline V gene has CDR1 LNHDA and CDR2 SQIVND (reference sequence). The CDR3 length is 15 residues. Trimming took off 1 base at V and 4 bases at J, with 13 bases between the two ends.

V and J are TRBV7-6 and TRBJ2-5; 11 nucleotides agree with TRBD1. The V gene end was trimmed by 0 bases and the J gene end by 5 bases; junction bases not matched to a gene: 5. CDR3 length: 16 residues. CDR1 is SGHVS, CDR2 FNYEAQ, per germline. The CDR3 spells CASSLAGQGARETQYF. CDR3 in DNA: TGTGCCAGCAGCTTAGCCGGACAGGGGGCTAGGGAGACCCAGTACTTC.

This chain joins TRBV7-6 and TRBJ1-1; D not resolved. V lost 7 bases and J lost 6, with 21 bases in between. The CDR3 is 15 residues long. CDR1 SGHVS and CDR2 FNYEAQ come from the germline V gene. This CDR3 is CASTLGRARTAEAFF. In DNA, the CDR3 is TGTGCCAGCACCCTAGGGAGGGCACGGACTGCTGAAGCTTTCTTT.

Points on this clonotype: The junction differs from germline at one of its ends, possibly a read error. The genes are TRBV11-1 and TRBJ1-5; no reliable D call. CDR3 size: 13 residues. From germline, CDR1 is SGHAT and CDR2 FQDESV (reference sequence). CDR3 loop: CASSHNVTQPQHF. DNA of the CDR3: TGCGCCAGCAGCCATAATGTGACTCAGCCCCAGCATTTT.

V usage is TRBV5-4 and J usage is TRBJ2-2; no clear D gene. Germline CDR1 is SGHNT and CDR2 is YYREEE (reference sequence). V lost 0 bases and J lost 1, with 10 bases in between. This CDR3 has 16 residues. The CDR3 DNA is TGTGCCAGCAGCTTGGCTATCGACGGGAACACCGGGGAGCTGTTTTTT. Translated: CASSLAIDGNTGELFF.

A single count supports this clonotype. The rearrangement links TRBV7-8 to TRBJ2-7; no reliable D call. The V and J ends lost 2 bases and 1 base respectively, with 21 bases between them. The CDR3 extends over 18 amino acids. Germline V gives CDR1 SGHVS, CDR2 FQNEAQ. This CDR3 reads CASSLPAGPETQSYEQYV. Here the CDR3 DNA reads TGTGCCAGCAGCTTACCTGCAGGTCCCGAAACGCAGTCCTACGAGCAGTACGTC.